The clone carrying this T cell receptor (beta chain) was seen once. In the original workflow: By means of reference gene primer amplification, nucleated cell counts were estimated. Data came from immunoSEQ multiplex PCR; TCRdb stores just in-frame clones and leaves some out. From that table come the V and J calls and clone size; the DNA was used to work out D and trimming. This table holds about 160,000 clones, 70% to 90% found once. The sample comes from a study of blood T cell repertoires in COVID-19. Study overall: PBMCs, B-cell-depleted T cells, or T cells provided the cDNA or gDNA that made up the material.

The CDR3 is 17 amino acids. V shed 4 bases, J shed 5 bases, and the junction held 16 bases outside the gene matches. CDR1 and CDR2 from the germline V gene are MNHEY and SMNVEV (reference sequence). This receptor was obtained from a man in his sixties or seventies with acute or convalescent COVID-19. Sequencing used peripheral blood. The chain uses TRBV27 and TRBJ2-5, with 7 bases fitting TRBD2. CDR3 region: CASSSLDLLTSRETQYF. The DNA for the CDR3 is TGTGCCAGCAGTTCCCTCGACCTCCTGACTAGCCGGGAGACCCAGTACTTC.